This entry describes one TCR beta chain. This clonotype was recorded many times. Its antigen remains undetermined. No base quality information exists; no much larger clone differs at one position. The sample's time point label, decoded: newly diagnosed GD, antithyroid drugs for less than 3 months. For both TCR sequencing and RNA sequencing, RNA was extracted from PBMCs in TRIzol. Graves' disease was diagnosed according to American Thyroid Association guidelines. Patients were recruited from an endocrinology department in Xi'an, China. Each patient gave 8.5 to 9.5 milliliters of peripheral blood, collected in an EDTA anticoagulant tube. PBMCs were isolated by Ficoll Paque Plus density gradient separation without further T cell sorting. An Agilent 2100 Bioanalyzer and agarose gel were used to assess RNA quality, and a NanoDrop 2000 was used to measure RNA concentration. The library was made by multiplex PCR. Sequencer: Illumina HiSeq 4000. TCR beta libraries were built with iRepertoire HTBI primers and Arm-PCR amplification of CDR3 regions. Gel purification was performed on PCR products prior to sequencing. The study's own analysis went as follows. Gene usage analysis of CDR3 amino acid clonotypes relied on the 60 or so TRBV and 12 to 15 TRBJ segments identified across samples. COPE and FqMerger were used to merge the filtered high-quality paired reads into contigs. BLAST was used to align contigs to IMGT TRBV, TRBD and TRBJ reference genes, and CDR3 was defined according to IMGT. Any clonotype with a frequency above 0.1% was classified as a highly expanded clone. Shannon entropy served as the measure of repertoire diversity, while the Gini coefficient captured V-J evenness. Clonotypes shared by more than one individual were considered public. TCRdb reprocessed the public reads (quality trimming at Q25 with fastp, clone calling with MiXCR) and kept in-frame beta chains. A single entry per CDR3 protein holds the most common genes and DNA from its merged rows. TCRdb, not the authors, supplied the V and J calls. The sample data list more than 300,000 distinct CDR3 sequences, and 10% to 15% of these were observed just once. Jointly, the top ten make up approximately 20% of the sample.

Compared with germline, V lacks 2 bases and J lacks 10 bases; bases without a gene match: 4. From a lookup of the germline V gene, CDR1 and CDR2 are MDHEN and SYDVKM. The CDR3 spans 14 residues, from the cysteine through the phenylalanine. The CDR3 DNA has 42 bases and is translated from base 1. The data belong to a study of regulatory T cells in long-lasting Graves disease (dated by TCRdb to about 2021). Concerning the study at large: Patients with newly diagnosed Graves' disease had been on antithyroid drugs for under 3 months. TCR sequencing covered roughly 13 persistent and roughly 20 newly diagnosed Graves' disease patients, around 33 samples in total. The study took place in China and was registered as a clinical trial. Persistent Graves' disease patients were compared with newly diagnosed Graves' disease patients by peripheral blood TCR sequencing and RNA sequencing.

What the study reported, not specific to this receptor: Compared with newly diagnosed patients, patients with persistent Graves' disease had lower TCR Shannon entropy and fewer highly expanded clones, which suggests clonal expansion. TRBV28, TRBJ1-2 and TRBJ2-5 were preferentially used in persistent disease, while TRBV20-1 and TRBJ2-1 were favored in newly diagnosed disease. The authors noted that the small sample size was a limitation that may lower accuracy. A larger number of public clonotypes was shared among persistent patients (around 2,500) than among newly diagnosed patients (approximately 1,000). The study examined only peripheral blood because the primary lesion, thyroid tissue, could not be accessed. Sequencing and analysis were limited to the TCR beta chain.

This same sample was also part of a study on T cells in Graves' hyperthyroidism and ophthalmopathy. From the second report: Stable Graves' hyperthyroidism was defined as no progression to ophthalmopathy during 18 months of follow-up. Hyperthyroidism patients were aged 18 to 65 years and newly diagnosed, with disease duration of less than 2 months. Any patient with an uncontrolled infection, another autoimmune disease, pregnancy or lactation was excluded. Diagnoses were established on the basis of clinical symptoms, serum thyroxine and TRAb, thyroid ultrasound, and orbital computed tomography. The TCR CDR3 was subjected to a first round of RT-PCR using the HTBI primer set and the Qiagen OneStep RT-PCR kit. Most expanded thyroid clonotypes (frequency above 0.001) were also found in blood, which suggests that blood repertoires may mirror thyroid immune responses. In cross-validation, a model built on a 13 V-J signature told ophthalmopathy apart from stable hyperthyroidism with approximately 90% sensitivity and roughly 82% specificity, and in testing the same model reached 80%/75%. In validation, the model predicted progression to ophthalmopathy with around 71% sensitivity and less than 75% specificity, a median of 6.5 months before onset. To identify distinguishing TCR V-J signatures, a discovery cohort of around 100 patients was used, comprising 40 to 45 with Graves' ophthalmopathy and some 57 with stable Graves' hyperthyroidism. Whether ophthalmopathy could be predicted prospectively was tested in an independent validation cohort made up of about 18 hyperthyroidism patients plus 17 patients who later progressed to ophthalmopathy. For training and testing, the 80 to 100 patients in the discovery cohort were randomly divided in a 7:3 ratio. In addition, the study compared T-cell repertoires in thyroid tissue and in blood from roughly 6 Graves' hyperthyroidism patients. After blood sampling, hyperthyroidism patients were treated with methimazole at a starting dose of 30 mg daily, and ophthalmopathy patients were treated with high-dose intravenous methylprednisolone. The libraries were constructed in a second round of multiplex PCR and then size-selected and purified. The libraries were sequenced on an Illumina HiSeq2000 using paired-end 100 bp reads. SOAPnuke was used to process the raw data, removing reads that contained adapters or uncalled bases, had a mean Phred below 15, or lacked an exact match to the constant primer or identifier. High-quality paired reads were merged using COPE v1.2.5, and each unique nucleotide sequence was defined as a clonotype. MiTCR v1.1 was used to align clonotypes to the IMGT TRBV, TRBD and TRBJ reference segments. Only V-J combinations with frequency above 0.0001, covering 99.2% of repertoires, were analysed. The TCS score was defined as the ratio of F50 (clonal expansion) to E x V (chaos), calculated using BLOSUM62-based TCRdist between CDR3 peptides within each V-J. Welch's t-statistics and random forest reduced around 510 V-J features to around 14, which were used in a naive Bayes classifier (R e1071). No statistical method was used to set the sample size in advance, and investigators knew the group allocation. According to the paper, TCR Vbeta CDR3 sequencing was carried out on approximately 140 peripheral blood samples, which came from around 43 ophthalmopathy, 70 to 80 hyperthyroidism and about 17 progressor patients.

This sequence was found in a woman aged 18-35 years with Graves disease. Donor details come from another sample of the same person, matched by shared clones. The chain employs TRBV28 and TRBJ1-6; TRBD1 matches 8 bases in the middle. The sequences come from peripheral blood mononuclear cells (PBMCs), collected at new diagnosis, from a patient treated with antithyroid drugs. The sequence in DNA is TGTGCCAGCAGTTTAGGACAGGGTGGCTCACCCCTCCACTTT. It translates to CASSLGQGGSPLHF. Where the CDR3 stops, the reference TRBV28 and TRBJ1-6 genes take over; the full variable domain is DVKVTQSSRYLVKRTGEKVFLECVQDMDHENMFWYRQDPGLGLRLIYFSYDVKMKEKGDIPEGYSVSREKKERFSLILESASTNQTSMYLCASSLGQGGSPLHFGNGTRLTVT.